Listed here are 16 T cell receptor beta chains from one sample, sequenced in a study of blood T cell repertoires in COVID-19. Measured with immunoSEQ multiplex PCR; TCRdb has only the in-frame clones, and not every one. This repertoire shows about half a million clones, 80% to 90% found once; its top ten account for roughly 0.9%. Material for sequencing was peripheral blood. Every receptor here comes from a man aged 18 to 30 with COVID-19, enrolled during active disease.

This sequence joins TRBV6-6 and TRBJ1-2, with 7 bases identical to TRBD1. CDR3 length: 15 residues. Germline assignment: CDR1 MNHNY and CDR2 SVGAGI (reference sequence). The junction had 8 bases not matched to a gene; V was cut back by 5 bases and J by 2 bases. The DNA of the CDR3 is TGTGCCAGCAGTCAACAGGGGATTGGGAACTATGGCTACACCTTC. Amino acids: CASSQQGIGNYGYTF.

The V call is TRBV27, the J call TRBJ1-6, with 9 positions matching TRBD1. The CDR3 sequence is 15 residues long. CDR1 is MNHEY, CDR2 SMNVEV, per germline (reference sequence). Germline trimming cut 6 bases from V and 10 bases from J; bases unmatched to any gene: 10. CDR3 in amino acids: CASRPRTGGYSPLHF. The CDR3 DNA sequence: TGTGCCAGCAGGCCCCGTACAGGGGGCTACTCACCCCTCCACTTT.

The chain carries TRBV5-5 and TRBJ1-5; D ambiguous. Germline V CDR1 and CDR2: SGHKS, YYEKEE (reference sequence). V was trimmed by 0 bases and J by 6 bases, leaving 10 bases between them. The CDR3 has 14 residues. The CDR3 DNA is TGTGCCAGCAGCTTGGTCCAGTCGGGTCAGCCCCAGCATTTT. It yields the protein CASSLVQSGQPQHF.

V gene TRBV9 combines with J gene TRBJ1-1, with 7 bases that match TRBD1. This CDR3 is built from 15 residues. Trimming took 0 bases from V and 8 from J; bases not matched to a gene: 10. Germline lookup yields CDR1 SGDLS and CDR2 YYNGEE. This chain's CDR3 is CASSVGEGGAKEAFF. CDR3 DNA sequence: TGTGCCAGCAGCGTAGGGGAAGGGGGCGCGAAGGAAGCTTTCTTT.

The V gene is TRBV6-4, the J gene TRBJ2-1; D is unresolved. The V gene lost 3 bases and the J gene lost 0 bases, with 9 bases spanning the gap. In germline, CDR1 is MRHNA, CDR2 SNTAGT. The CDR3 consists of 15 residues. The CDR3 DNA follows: TGTGCCAGCAGTGAAACGGAGAGCTCCTACAATGAGCAGTTCTTC. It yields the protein CASSETESSYNEQFF.

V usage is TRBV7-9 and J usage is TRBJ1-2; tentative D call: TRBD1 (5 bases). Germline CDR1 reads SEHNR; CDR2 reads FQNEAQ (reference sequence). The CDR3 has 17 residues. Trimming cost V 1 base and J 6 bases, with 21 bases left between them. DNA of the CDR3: TGTGCCAGCAGCTTAGGGTTCGGCAGCGGGGGGATCGATGGCTACACCTTC. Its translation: CASSLGFGSGGIDGYTF.

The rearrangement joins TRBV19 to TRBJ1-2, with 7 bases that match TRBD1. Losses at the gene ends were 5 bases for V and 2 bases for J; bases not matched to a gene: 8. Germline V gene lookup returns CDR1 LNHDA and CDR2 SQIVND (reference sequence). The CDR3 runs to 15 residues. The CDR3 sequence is CASSFTGQMNYGYTF. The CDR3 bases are TGTGCCAGTAGTTTTACGGGACAGATGAACTATGGCTACACCTTC.

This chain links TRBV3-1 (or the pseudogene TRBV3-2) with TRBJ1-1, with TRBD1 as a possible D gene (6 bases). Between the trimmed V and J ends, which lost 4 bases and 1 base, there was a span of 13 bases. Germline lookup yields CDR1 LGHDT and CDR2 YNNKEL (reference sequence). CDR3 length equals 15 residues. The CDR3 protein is CASSPRQARNTEAFF. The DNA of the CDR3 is TGTGCCAGCAGCCCAAGACAGGCCCGGAACACTGAAGCTTTCTTT.

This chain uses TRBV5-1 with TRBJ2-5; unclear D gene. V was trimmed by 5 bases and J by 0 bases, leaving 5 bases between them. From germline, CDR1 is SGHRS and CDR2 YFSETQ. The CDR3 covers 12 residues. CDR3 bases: TGCGCCAGCAGACGGGACCAAGAGACCCAGTACTTC. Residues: CASRRDQETQYF. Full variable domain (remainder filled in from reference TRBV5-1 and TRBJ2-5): KAGVTQTPRYLIKTRGQQVTLSCSPISGHRSVSWYQQTPGQGLQFLFEYFSETQRNKGNFPGRFSGRQFSNSRSEMNVSTLELGDSALYLCASRRDQETQYFGPGTRLLVL.

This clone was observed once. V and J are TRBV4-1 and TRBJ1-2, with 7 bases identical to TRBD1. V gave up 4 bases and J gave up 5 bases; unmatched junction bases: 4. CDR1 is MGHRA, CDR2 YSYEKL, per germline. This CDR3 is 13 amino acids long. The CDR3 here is CASSPGTAYGYTF. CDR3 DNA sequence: TGCGCCAGCAGCCCCGGGACAGCTTATGGCTACACCTTC.

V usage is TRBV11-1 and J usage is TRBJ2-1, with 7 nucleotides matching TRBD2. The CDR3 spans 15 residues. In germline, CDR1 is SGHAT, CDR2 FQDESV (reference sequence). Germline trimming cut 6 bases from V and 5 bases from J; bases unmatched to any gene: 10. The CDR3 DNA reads TGTGCCAGCAGTCTCTCCCGGGGGGTGCACAATGAGCAGTTCTTC. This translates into CASSLSRGVHNEQFF.

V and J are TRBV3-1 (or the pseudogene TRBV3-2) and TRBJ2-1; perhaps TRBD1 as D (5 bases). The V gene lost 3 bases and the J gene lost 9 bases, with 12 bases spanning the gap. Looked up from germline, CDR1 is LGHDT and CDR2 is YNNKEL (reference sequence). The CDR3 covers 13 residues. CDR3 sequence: CASSQFRDREQFF. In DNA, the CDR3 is TGTGCCAGCAGCCAGTTCAGGGATCGTGAGCAGTTCTTC.

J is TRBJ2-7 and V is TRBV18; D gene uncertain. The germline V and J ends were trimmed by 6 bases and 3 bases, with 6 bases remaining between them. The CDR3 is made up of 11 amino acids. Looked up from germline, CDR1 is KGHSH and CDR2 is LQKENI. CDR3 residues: CASSAGYEQYF. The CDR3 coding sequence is TGTGCCAGCTCGGCTGGCTACGAGCAGTACTTC.

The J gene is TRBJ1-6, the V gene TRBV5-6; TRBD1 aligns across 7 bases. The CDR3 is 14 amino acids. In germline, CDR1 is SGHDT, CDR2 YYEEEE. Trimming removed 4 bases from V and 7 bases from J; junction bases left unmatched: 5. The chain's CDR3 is CASSHDRANSPLHF. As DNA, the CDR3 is TGTGCCAGCAGCCACGACAGGGCGAATTCACCCCTCCACTTT.

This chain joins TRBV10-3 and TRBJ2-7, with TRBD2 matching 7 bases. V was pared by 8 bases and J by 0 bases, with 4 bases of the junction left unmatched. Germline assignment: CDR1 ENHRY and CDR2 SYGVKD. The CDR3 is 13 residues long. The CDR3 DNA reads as TGTGCCATCGGCGGGGGTCCCTCCTACGAGCAGTACTTC. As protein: CAIGGGPSYEQYF.

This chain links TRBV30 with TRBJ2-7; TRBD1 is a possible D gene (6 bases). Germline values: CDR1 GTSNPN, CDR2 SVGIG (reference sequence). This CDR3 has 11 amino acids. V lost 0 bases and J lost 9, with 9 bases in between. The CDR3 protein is CAWSVRGGQYF. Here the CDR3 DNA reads TGTGCCTGGAGTGTACGAGGGGGGCAGTACTTC.